The present TCR beta chain was sequenced within a study of blood T cell repertoires in COVID-19. Study in general: Sources were T cells, B-cell-depleted T cells, or PBMCs; the material itself was cDNA or gDNA.

The CDR3 consists of 14 residues. V shed 0 bases, J shed 6 bases, and the junction held 2 bases outside the gene matches. Germline assignment: CDR1 SGHTA and CDR2 FQGNSA. The data were produced by immunoSEQ multiplex PCR, yet TCRdb's version contains in-frame clones alone and is incomplete. The data show approximately 29,000 clones, roughly 93% seen once. The receptor was isolated from a woman in her seventies with COVID-19, enrolled during active disease. Specimen: peripheral blood. The chain recombines TRBV7-2 with TRBJ2-7; 10 bases match TRBD1. The CDR3 sequence: CASSLAGQGSEQYF. The CDR3 DNA is TGTGCCAGCAGCTTAGCGGGACAGGGGAGCGAGCAGTACTTC.